This TCR beta chain was sequenced in a study of cytomegalovirus exposure and HLA in healthy donors. V was trimmed by 0 bases and J by 5 bases, leaving 11 bases between them. The germline gives CDR1 MNHEY, CDR2 SMNVEV (reference sequence). This CDR3 region has 15 residues. This PCR relied on a set of 60 Vbeta primers and 13 Jbeta primers. Using immunoSEQ multiplex PCR, the repertoire was profiled, and TCRdb retains in-frame clones only, with some absent. The profile shows 90,000 to 110,000 clones, 69% of them singletons. The source material was PBMCs. The chain has TRBV27 and TRBJ1-5; a weak D match, TRBD1 (5 bases). This clonotype was sampled from a woman in her seventies in good health and CMV-seropositive. The CDR3, as DNA: TGTGCCAGCAGTTTATCGGGGCAGGGATATCAGCCCCAGCATTTT. It encodes CASSLSGQGYQPQHF.